Listed below are T cell receptor beta chains from one sample, sequenced in a study of cytomegalovirus exposure and HLA in healthy donors. Libraries were prepared by immunoSEQ multiplex PCR; TCRdb keeps only in-frame clonotypes and omits some of them. The repertoire has 60,000 to 70,000 clones, around four fifths of them found once; the top ten carry about 5.5%. The sample taken for sequencing was PBMCs. The receptors shown here come from a male donor in good health and CMV-seropositive. CDR3s include the opening cysteine and the closing phenylalanine or tryptophan. D genes are given only for firm matches. Clone size is stated in some rows and not others, as once, few, many or a class when expanded.

d_call	clone_size	v_call	j_call	cdr3_aa	cdr3_nt
.	once	TRBV7-6	TRBJ2-1	CASSFAAGLYNEQFF	TGTGCCAGCAGCTTCGCGGCAGGACTATACAATGAGCAGTTCTTC
.	.	TRBV27	TRBJ2-7	CASSVGAAYEQYF	TGTGCCAGCAGCGTGGGGGCTGCTTACGAGCAGTACTTC
.	.	TRBV7-3	TRBJ2-3	CASSKAGTDTQYF	TGTGCCAGCAGCAAGGCAGGTACAGATACGCAGTATTTT
.	.	TRBV7-2	TRBJ1-6	CASSYGMYNSPLHF	TGTGCCAGCAGCTACGGGATGTATAATTCACCCCTCCACTTT
.	few	TRBV6-1	TRBJ1-2	CASSVQDHYGYTF	TGTGCCAGCAGTGTTCAGGATCACTATGGCTACACCTTC
TRBD1	.	TRBV19	TRBJ2-7	CASSIVLWTGGYEQYF	TGTGCCAGTAGTATAGTCCTTTGGACAGGGGGCTACGAGCAGTACTTC
.	.	TRBV9	TRBJ1-5	CASSVGGGLNQPQHF	TGTGCCAGCAGCGTAGGGGGGGGGCTCAATCAGCCCCAGCATTTT
.	.	TRBV5-6	TRBJ2-7	CASSLVDLSSYEQYF	TGTGCCAGCAGCTTGGTAGATTTGAGCTCCTACGAGCAGTACTTC
TRBD2	.	TRBV2	TRBJ2-1	CASSESRGGGEQFF	TGTGCCAGCAGTGAAAGCCGGGGGGGCGGTGAGCAGTTCTTC
TRBD1	.	TRBV4-1	TRBJ2-7	CASSQDRDSYEQYF	TGCGCCAGCAGCCAAGATAGGGACAGCTACGAGCAGTACTTC
TRBD2	.	TRBV9	TRBJ2-7	CASSLSLGLAGGKENEQYF	TGTGCCAGCAGCCTAAGCCTAGGCCTAGCGGGGGGAAAGGAGAACGAGCAGTACTTC
.	.	TRBV7-2	TRBJ2-1	CASTITGSSYNEQFF	TGTGCCAGCACTATTACAGGGAGCTCCTACAATGAGCAGTTCTTC
.	.	TRBV4-3	TRBJ1-2	CASSQTEEMGGYTF	TGCGCCAGCAGCCAAACTGAGGAAATGGGTGGCTACACCTTC
TRBD1	.	TRBV27	TRBJ2-3	CASRPGQSPDTQYF	TGTGCCAGCAGGCCGGGACAGTCCCCAGATACGCAGTATTTT
TRBD2	.	TRBV30	TRBJ2-1	CAWTSGGVYNEQFF	TGTGCCTGGACTAGCGGGGGGGTCTACAATGAGCAGTTCTTC
.	.	TRBV30	TRBJ2-7	CAWSDRDTPYF	TGTGCCTGGAGTGACCGGGACACCCCGTACTTC
.	.	TRBV18	TRBJ1-1	CASSLHKNTEAFF	TGTGCCAGCTCACTCCACAAAAACACTGAAGCTTTCTTT
TRBD1	.	TRBV11-2	TRBJ2-1	CASSSGQSYNEQFF	TGTGCCAGCAGCTCGGGACAGTCCTACAATGAGCAGTTCTTC
.	.	TRBV29-1	TRBJ1-2	CSVVGPGDYGYTF	TGCAGCGTTGTGGGCCCCGGGGACTATGGCTACACCTTC
TRBD1	.	TRBV2	TRBJ1-1	CASSYFGTGYTEAFF	TGTGCCAGCAGTTATTTCGGGACAGGGTACACTGAAGCTTTCTTT
.	.	TRBV27	TRBJ2-3	CASSHSPVDTQYF	TGTGCCAGCAGCCACTCCCCCGTGGATACGCAGTATTTT
.	.	TRBV6-5	TRBJ2-2	CASRQRENTGELFF	TGTGCCAGCAGACAGAGAGAGAACACCGGGGAGCTGTTTTTT
.	.	TRBV4-1	TRBJ1-2	CASSLTEKGLNYGYTF	TGCGCCAGCAGCCTCACGGAAAAGGGGCTTAACTATGGCTACACCTTC
.	once	TRBV5-1	TRBJ1-5	CASSLGGGSNQPQHF	TGCGCCAGCAGCTTGGGAGGGGGTAGCAATCAGCCCCAGCATTTT
.	.	TRBV9	TRBJ2-3	CASSPRPGLASDTQYF	TGTGCCAGCAGCCCCCGACCGGGACTCGCCTCAGATACGCAGTATTTT